This TCR beta chain came from a study of cytomegalovirus exposure and HLA in healthy donors. Study as a whole: Earlier findings included roughly 100 million unique TCR beta sequences obtained from approximately 170 million T cells. The study's findings and limits: Immune exposure information comprised only CMV serostatus. According to a later analysis, most TCR beta chains associated with CMV appeared HLA-restricted. The analysis excluded some indistinguishable V segments, including TRBV6-2 and TRBV6-3.

The PCR used 60 Vbeta and 13 Jbeta primers. Sequencing used immunoSEQ multiplex PCR; TCRdb keeps in-frame clones, though not all of them. The table has 120,000 or so clones, about four fifths seen once. Notes on this clone: What it binds is unknown.

The CDR3 sequence is 16 residues long. Germline loops: CDR1 MGHRA, CDR2 YSYEKL. Sequencing used PBMCs. V gene TRBV4-1 combines with J gene TRBJ2-5, with a tentative D call TRBD1 (8 bases). The DNA end favors TRBJ2-7, so the J call may be wrong. This TCR was sampled from a man between 18 and 35 years old in good health and CMV-seronegative. Here the CDR3 DNA reads TGCGCCAGCAGCCAAATCCCTACAGGGGGGGGGTACGAGCAGTACTTC. It codes for CASSQIPTGGGYEQYF.